The sequence of this TCR beta chain was determined in a study of T cell changes during pregnancy in multiple sclerosis. Generated by immunoSEQ multiplex PCR, the TCRdb table keeps only in-frame clones and is missing some. This table holds under 85,000 clones, about nine tenths found once. V shed 6 bases and J 4 bases; nucleotides not matched to a gene: 10. The germline CDR1 and CDR2 sequences are SQVTM and ANQGSEA. This CDR3 region has 15 residues. This sequence joins TRBV29-1 and TRBJ2-1; 9 bases match TRBD1. The input for sequencing was peripheral blood, taken after pregnancy. The sequence derives from a female donor in good health, enrolled as a control in a pregnancy study. The CDR3 region has the DNA TGCAGCGTCCAGGGCCGGGACAGGGTATACAATGAGCAGTTCTTC. Its protein product is CSVQGRDRVYNEQFF.